The clone carrying this T cell receptor beta chain was seen only a few times. The data are from a study of blood T cell repertoires in COVID-19. Enrollment of patients from Seattle took place during active infection, with longitudinal follow-up. Original analysis: Estimated nucleated cell counts came from reference gene primer amplification. Here immunoSEQ multiplex PCR was the method, and the copy in TCRdb shows in-frame clones only, minus some. V and J calls and clone size are as listed in that table; D and trimming were resolved from the DNA. The table shows 97,000 or so clones, with about nine tenths occurring only once. The germline V gene has CDR1 MNHEY and CDR2 SVGAGI. This CDR3 spans 13 amino acids. V gave up 6 bases and J gave up 6 bases, with 11 bases separating them.

The sample was peripheral blood. This sequence originates from a woman between 50 and 59 years old with COVID-19, enrolled during active disease. The chain joins TRBV6-5 to TRBJ1-4, with D perhaps matching TRBD1 (5 bases). This CDR3 reads CASSGGGYEKLFF. CDR3 nucleotides: TGTGCCAGCAGCGGGGGGGGATATGAAAAACTGTTTTTT.